The 29 T cell receptor beta chains reported below all come from one sample, sequenced in a study of blood T cell repertoires in COVID-19. Assay used: immunoSEQ multiplex PCR; TCRdb lists only in-frame clones, some missing. In the table there are under 250,000 clones, 85% to 90% of which are singletons. The sequenced material came from peripheral blood. The source is a middle-aged man with COVID-19, enrolled during active disease.

The chain has TRBV19 and TRBJ1-1, with 9 positions matching TRBD1. The CDR3 covers 16 residues. Germline trimming cut 1 base from V and 2 bases from J; bases unmatched to any gene: 5. Germline assignment: CDR1 LNHDA and CDR2 SQIVND (reference sequence). CDR3 loop: CASSIGGQGVNTEAFF. The CDR3 region has the DNA TGTGCCAGTAGTATAGGGGGACAGGGTGTCAACACTGAAGCTTTCTTT.

The chain has TRBV7-2 and TRBJ1-2; 7 positions agree with TRBD1. The germline V gene encodes CDR1 SGHTA and CDR2 FQGNSA. V shed 3 bases and J 4 bases; nucleotides not matched to a gene: 8. The CDR3 has 15 amino acids. CDR3 sequence (DNA): TGTGCCAGCAGCTTTGGATGGGACAGCATCTATGGCTACACCTTC. It is translated as CASSFGWDSIYGYTF. The variable domain in full, completed from reference TRBV7-2 and TRBJ1-2, reads GAGVSQSPSNKVTEKGKDVELRCDPISGHTALYWYRQSLGQGLEFLIYFQGNSAPDKSGLPSDRFSAERTGGSVSTLTIQRTQQEDSAVYLCASSFGWDSIYGYTFGSGTRLTVV.

The rearrangement links TRBV29-1 to TRBJ2-5; TRBD1 aligns across 9 bases. CDR1 and CDR2 (germline): SQVTM, ANQGSEA. Trimming took 7 bases from V and 7 from J; bases not matched to a gene: 10. The CDR3 has 13 amino acids. In DNA form, the CDR3 reads TGCAGCGCTCAGACAGGGGGTCCGGGGACCCAGTACTTC. It specifies CSAQTGGPGTQYF.

This chain connects TRBV7-9 to TRBJ1-3; D uncertain. Trimming pared 5 bases from V and 3 bases from J, leaving 11 bases between. Germline lookup yields CDR1 SEHNR and CDR2 FQNEAQ (reference sequence). CDR3 length: 14 amino acids. The CDR3 DNA reads TGTGCCAGCAGCCCCAGCGAATATGGAAACACCATATATTTT. As protein: CASSPSEYGNTIYF.

The rearrangement links TRBV5-6 to TRBJ2-3; 11 bases match TRBD2. Unmatched junction bases numbered 8, after V lost 3 bases and J lost 5 bases. This CDR3 contains 16 residues. Germline V gives CDR1 SGHDT, CDR2 YYEEEE. The CDR3 DNA follows: TGTGCCAGCAGCTACTGGGCACTAGCGGGGGAAGATACGCAGTATTTT. Amino acids: CASSYWALAGEDTQYF.

The chain carries TRBV20-1 and TRBJ2-7; possible D gene TRBD2, 5 bases. Trimming left V 3 bases short and J 2 bases short, with 14 bases between. The CDR3 runs to 14 residues. CDR1 DFQATT and CDR2 SNEGSKA come from the germline V gene (reference sequence). CDR3 nucleotides: TGCAGTGCTAGTAAGCGGCCGGGAACCTACGAGCAGTACTTC. It translates to CSASKRPGTYEQYF.

The chain carries TRBV19 and TRBJ1-1; D gene unclear. V was cut by 9 bases and J by 0 bases, with 11 bases left in between. Germline assignment: CDR1 LNHDA and CDR2 SQIVND (reference sequence). The length of the CDR3 is 13 residues. For the CDR3, the DNA is TGTGCCAGCCGCTCACGGGTGAACACTGAAGCTTTCTTT. Protein: CASRSRVNTEAFF.

V gene TRBV6-1 combines with J gene TRBJ1-2, with 7 bases lining up with TRBD1. Germline values: CDR1 MNHNS, CDR2 SASEGT. The V and J ends lost 2 bases and 4 bases, in that order; junction bases with no gene match: 7. There are 15 residues in the CDR3. CDR3 nucleotide sequence: TGTGCCAGCAGTGAAAGACAGGGAAGTATCTATGGCTACACCTTC. This gives the protein CASSERQGSIYGYTF.

This sequence joins TRBV7-9 and TRBJ1-5; no clear D. The V end lost 3 bases, the J end lost 3 bases, and 9 bases lay between the germline ends. Germline CDR1 SEHNR, CDR2 FQNEAQ (reference sequence). The CDR3 sequence is 14 residues long. The CDR3 region has the DNA TGTGCCAGCAGCTTCTCCGGAGTCAATCAGCCCCAGCATTTT. Translated: CASSFSGVNQPQHF.

This clone was recorded only once. The rearrangement links TRBV15 to TRBJ2-3; D might be TRBD2 (6 bases). Trimming left V 4 bases short and J 0 bases short, with 11 bases between. Germline CDR1 and CDR2: LNHNV and YYDKDF (reference sequence). The CDR3 has 15 amino acids. CDR3 sequence: CATSIGRSSTDTQYF. DNA of the CDR3: TGTGCCACCAGCATCGGGAGATCTAGCACAGATACGCAGTATTTT.

The CDR3 region has the DNA TGTGCCAGCAGTTCCCCGGGACTAGATATCTACGAGCAGTACTTC. Translating it yields CASSSPGLDIYEQYF. V is TRBV27 and J is TRBJ2-7; 8 bases are a match to TRBD2. The CDR3 has 15 residues. CDR1 and CDR2 (germline): MNHEY, SMNVEV (reference sequence). Germline trimming cut 4 bases from V and 3 bases from J; bases unmatched to any gene: 8.

This sequence joins TRBV15 and TRBJ2-5, with D uncertain. Trimming removed 3 bases from V and 1 base from J, with 6 bases in between. Germline V gives CDR1 LNHNV, CDR2 YYDKDF (reference sequence). The CDR3 runs to 13 residues. The CDR3 DNA reads TGTGCCACCAGCAGCCCTAGCCAAGAGACCCAGTACTTC. Translating it yields CATSSPSQETQYF.

The chain uses TRBV2 and TRBJ2-7; D might be TRBD2 (6 bases). The CDR3 is made up of 13 amino acids. Germline V gene lookup returns CDR1 SNHLY and CDR2 FYNNEI. Trimming removed 7 bases at V and 5 bases at J, with 15 bases between. In DNA form, the CDR3 reads TGTGCCAGCACCCACTCCGGGGGAAACGAGCAGTACTTC. It codes for CASTHSGGNEQYF.

The rearrangement links TRBV2 to TRBJ2-3; the match to TRBD2 covers 7 bases. The length of the CDR3 is 15 residues. The V segment lost 10 bases and the J segment 4 bases; nucleotides outside the gene matches: 14. The germline gives CDR1 SNHLY, CDR2 FYNNEI. Here the CDR3 reads CATQRAGDGADTQYF. Here the CDR3 DNA reads TGTGCCACCCAACGGGCGGGAGATGGGGCAGATACGCAGTATTTT.

The chain carries TRBV4-3 and TRBJ1-3; TRBD1 is a possible D gene (5 bases). V lost 1 base and J 4 bases, leaving 17 bases between the germline ends. There are 17 residues in the CDR3. CDR1 and CDR2 (germline): LGHNA, YSLEER. The CDR3 DNA reads as TGCGCCAGCAGCCAAGGGTCAGGGATGGCAGCCGGAAACACCATATATTTT. Translating gives CASSQGSGMAAGNTIYF.

The V call is TRBV3-1 (or the pseudogene TRBV3-2), the J call TRBJ1-2, with D possibly TRBD1 on 5 matching bases. V lost 0 bases, J lost 8 bases, and 10 bases lay in between. Per germline, CDR1 LGHDT and CDR2 YNNKEL (reference sequence). The CDR3 is 13 residues long. The CDR3 sequence: CASSQEGQGGYTF. For the CDR3, the DNA is TGTGCCAGCAGCCAAGAAGGCCAGGGAGGCTACACCTTC.

V is TRBV7-6 and J is TRBJ2-2; TRBD2 agrees at 7 bases. CDR1 SGHVS and CDR2 FNYEAQ come from the germline V gene. The CDR3 contains 16 residues. J gave up 5 bases and V 6 bases, and 12 bases lay outside the gene matches. The chain's CDR3 is CASSSLADPVTGELFF. The CDR3, as DNA: TGTGCCAGCAGTAGTCTAGCGGATCCGGTAACCGGGGAGCTGTTTTTT.

This chain uses TRBV10-3 with TRBJ2-1, with a possible D match to TRBD2 (6 bases). This CDR3 is 16 amino acids long. Trimming stripped 10 bases from V and 6 bases from J, with 25 bases between. Per germline, CDR1 ENHRY and CDR2 SYGVKD. The CDR3 spells CATRRTTASLANEQFF. The CDR3 coding sequence is TGTGCCACTCGTAGGACTACCGCATCCCTGGCCAATGAGCAGTTCTTC.

This chain joins TRBV19 and TRBJ2-7, with 8 nucleotides matching TRBD1. The germline gives CDR1 LNHDA, CDR2 SQIVND (reference sequence). V lost 3 bases to trimming and J lost 0 bases; unmatched junction nucleotides: 4. This CDR3 is built from 15 residues. CDR3 residues: CASSMRDRSSYEQYF. DNA of the CDR3: TGTGCCAGTAGTATGAGGGACAGGAGCTCCTACGAGCAGTACTTC. Full variable domain (rest looked up from reference TRBV19 and TRBJ2-7): DGGITQSPKYLFRKEGQNVTLSCEQNLNHDAMYWYRQDPGQGLRLIYYSQIVNDFQKGDIAEGYSVSREKKESFPLTVTSAQKNPTAFYLCASSMRDRSSYEQYFGPGTRLTVT.

This chain joins TRBV5-5 and TRBJ2-7, with 7 bases identical to TRBD2. Per the germline V gene, CDR1 is SGHKS and CDR2 is YYEKEE (reference sequence). Trimming at V came to 3 bases and at J to 0 bases, leaving 9 bases not matched to a gene. The CDR3 loop spans 16 amino acids. The chain's CDR3 is CASSSVAGYSSYEQYF. As DNA, the CDR3 is TGTGCCAGCAGCTCGGTAGCGGGTTATAGCTCCTACGAGCAGTACTTC.

This chain connects TRBV9 to TRBJ2-1, with D perhaps TRBD2 (5 bases). The CDR3 has 16 amino acids. The germline gives CDR1 SGDLS, CDR2 YYNGEE. V was pared by 0 bases and J by 3 bases, with 13 bases between. CDR3 nucleotide sequence: TGTGCCAGCAGCGTAGCTACGAGGGTACTCTACAATGAGCAGTTCTTC. It codes for CASSVATRVLYNEQFF.

J is TRBJ2-3 and V is TRBV5-4, with a weak D call TRBD1 (6 bases). V was pared by 5 bases and J by 2 bases, with 15 bases between. CDR3 length: 15 amino acids. Germline lookup yields CDR1 SGHNT and CDR2 YYREEE (reference sequence). CDR3 protein: CASSLLDSYTDTQYF. CDR3 DNA: TGTGCCAGCAGTCTACTGGACAGCTACACAGATACGCAGTATTTT.

The CDR3 is CASSSPGTSGSGEQFF. CDR3 DNA sequence: TGTGCCAGCAGCTCCCCCGGGACTAGCGGGAGTGGAGAGCAGTTCTTC. The chain is built from TRBV13 and TRBJ2-1, with 14 bases fitting TRBD2. CDR3 length: 16 amino acids. Trimming removed 4 bases from V and 10 bases from J; junction bases left unmatched: 9. CDR1 and CDR2 from the germline V gene are PRHDT and FYEKMQ (reference sequence).

J is TRBJ1-1 and V is TRBV19; 7 bases match TRBD1. J lost 4 bases, V lost 4 bases, and 3 bases had no gene match. There are 13 residues in the CDR3. Germline V gene data show CDR1 as LNHDA and CDR2 as SQIVND (reference sequence). DNA of the CDR3: TGTGCCAGTAGTACTCAGGGGGGCACTGAAGCTTTCTTT. This encodes CASSTQGGTEAFF.

The chain links TRBV28 to TRBJ2-2, with D tentatively TRBD1 (5 bases). The CDR3 length is 14 residues. CDR1 MDHEN and CDR2 SYDVKM come from the germline V gene. Trimming cost V 3 bases and J 8 bases, with 13 bases left between them. In nucleotides, the CDR3 is TGTGCCAGCAGTTTCGGGTCAGGGCCTGGGGAGCTGTTTTTT. Translation: CASSFGSGPGELFF.

This clone was found once. This sequence joins TRBV6-5 and TRBJ2-7; 10 nucleotides align to TRBD1. Unmatched junction bases numbered 14, after V lost 8 bases and J lost 7 bases. Germline loops: CDR1 MNHEY, CDR2 SVGAGI. The CDR3 is 15 residues long. CDR3 DNA: TGTGCCAGCTCCCCAATCGACAGGGGGCCAGGGGAGCAGTACTTC. Its translation: CASSPIDRGPGEQYF.

The V and J genes are TRBV11-2 and TRBJ2-7, with 9 positions matching TRBD2. This CDR3 is 15 amino acids long. V was pared by 0 bases and J by 3 bases, with 3 bases of the junction left unmatched. CDR1 is SGHAT, CDR2 FQNNGV, per germline. The CDR3 region is CASSLELAGNYEQYF. The CDR3 coding sequence is TGTGCCAGCAGCTTAGAACTAGCGGGCAACTACGAGCAGTACTTC.

This clone was observed a handful of times. This chain joins TRBV5-8 and TRBJ1-4; D is uncertain. The germline V and J ends were trimmed by 0 bases and 5 bases, with 14 bases remaining between them. This CDR3 has 16 amino acids. Germline loops: CDR1 SGHTS, CDR2 YDEGEE. DNA for the CDR3: TGTGCCAGCAGCTTGGCTTTTGGAGGGAACAATGAAAAACTGTTTTTT. Residues: CASSLAFGGNNEKLFF. Full variable domain (outside the CDR3, taken from reference TRBV5-8 and TRBJ1-4): EAGVTQSPTHLIKTRGQQATLRCSPISGHTSVYWYQQALGLGLQFLLWYDEGEERNRGNFPPRFSGRQFPNYSSELNVNALELEDSALYLCASSLAFGGNNEKLFFGSGTQLSVL.

The chain has TRBV14 and TRBJ2-1; D perhaps matches TRBD2 (6 bases). CDR1 and CDR2 from the germline V gene are SGHDN and FVKESK. The V end lost 2 bases, the J end lost 0 bases, and 14 bases lay between the germline ends. This CDR3 spans 17 amino acids. The DNA for the CDR3 is TGTGCCAGCAGCCAAAGTTTGGCGGGGAGCTCCTACAATGAGCAGTTCTTC. Protein product: CASSQSLAGSSYNEQFF.